Reported below is one T cell receptor beta chain. The antigen remains unidentified. The sample originates from a study of T cell responses to AZD1222 COVID-19 vaccine. Study-level results: Breadth and depth of Spike-specific TCRs rose after two AZD1222 doses. White British ancestry dominated among donors, who included more females, and clonal diversity was possibly underestimated. Close to half of all spike-specific TCRs reportedly target regions of the variants that are unmutated. AZD1222 recipients seropositive at baseline numbered only six or seven.

Profiling relied on immunoSEQ multiplex PCR, and the TCRdb table lists in-frame clones only, not all of them. Of 140,000 or so clones in the sample, 92% were seen once. This clonotype originated in an adult who received the AZD1222 COVID-19 vaccine. The sample was peripheral blood, taken 28 days after the second AZD1222 dose.

CDR3 in DNA: TGTGCCAGCGGGACAGGGAATGGAAACACCATATATTTT. The encoded protein is CASGTGNGNTIYF. The chain employs TRBV27 and TRBJ1-3, with 9 bases matching TRBD1. CDR3 size: 13 residues. Germline values: CDR1 MNHEY, CDR2 SMNVEV (reference sequence). The V gene end was trimmed by 8 bases and the J gene end by 3 bases; junction bases not matched to a gene: 2.